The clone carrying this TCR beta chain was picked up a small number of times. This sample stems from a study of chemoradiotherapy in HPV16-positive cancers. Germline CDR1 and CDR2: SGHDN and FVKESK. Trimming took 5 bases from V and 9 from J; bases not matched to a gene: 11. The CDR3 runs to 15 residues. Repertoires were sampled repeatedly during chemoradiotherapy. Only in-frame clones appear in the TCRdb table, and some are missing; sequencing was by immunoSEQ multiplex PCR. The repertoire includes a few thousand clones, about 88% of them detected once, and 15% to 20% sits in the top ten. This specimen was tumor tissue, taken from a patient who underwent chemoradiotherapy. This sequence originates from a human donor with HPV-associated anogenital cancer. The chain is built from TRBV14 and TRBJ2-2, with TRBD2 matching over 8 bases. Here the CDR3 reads CASSGKVAGPRELFF. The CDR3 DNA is TGTGCCAGCAGCGGAAAAGTAGCGGGGCCACGGGAGCTGTTTTTT.